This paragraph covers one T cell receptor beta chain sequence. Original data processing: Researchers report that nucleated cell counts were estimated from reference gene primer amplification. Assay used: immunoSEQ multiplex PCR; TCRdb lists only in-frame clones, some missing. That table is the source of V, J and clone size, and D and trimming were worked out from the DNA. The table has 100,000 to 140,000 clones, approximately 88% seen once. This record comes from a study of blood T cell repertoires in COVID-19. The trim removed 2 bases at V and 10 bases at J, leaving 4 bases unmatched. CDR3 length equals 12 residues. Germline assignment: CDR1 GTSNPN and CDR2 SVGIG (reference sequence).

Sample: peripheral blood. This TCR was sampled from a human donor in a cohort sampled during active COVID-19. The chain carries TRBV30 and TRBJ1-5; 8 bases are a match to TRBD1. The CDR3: CAWSLPGGPQHF. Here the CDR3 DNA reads TGTGCCTGGAGTTTGCCAGGGGGCCCCCAGCATTTT.